This passage covers 22 T cell receptor beta chains from one sample sequenced in a study of T cell responses to AZD1222 COVID-19 vaccine. Sequenced by immunoSEQ multiplex PCR; TCRdb stores in-frame clones only, minus some. The sample carries around 85,000 clones, 75% to 90% recorded once. The material was peripheral blood, obtained 28 days after the second AZD1222 dose. The source is an adult who received the AZD1222 COVID-19 vaccine.

V and J are TRBV3-1 (or the pseudogene TRBV3-2) and TRBJ2-5; TRBD2 aligns across 12 bases. There are 15 residues in the CDR3. Trimming removed 4 bases from V and 2 bases from J; junction bases left unmatched: 2. Germline V gene sequence: CDR1 LGHDT, CDR2 YNNKEL (reference sequence). As DNA, the CDR3 is TGTGCCAGCAGCCGGGGACTAGCGGGTCAAGAGACCCAGTACTTC. It yields the protein CASSRGLAGQETQYF.

This CDR3 reads CASSPKGGGESYEQYF. CDR3 nucleotides: TGTGCCAGCAGCCCAAAAGGCGGGGGGGAATCCTACGAGCAGTACTTC. The rearrangement uses TRBV5-4 and TRBJ2-7, with 9 bases lining up with TRBD2. Germline CDR1 and CDR2: SGHNT and YYREEE (reference sequence). Trimming cost V 4 bases and J 1 base; bases outside gene matches: 9. The CDR3 length is 16 residues.

This chain joins TRBV30 and TRBJ1-4, with D tentatively TRBD1 (6 bases). The CDR3 has 13 residues. V was pared by 5 bases and J by 8 bases, with 15 bases between. The V gene's germline CDR1 is GTSNPN and CDR2 SVGIG (reference sequence). The CDR3 coding sequence is TGTGCCTGGGGGGGGGACATTAGCGAAAAACTGTTTTTT. Protein: CAWGGDISEKLFF. Supplemented by reference TRBV30 and TRBJ1-4, the full variable domain reads SQTIHQWPATLVQPVGSPLSLECTVEGTSNPNLYWYRQAAGRGLQLLFYSVGIGQISSEVPQNLSASRPQDRQFILSSKKLLLSDSGFYLCAWGGDISEKLFFGSGTQLSVL.

The chain combines TRBV21-1 with TRBJ2-7; TRBD1 reflects the table's D call only, with no check against the DNA. TRBV21-1 corresponds to a pseudogene. The CDR3 has 14 residues. The chain's CDR3 is CASSKEKQFYEQYF. For the CDR3, the DNA is TGTGCCAGCAGCAAAGAGAAACAGTTCTACGAGCAGTACTTC.

The chain uses TRBV5-1 and TRBJ1-1; no clear D. There are 13 residues in the CDR3. The germline gives CDR1 SGHRS, CDR2 YFSETQ. The V and J ends lost 2 bases and 1 base respectively, with 6 bases between them. CDR3 residues: CASSFSRNTEAFF. CDR3 DNA sequence: TGCGCCAGCAGCTTTTCGAGGAACACTGAAGCTTTCTTT.

V is TRBV4-2 and J is TRBJ2-3; tentative D call: TRBD2 (6 bases). This CDR3 spans 18 amino acids. From germline, CDR1 is LGHNA and CDR2 YNFKEQ. V was pared by 1 base and J by 3 bases, with 20 bases between. The CDR3 loop is CASSQGIGASDRTDTQYF. The CDR3 bases are TGTGCCAGCAGCCAAGGGATAGGGGCTAGCGATAGGACAGATACGCAGTATTTT.

This clone was seen a few times. The V call is TRBV2, the J call TRBJ1-5, with D perhaps matching TRBD1 (5 bases). The V gene's germline CDR1 is SNHLY and CDR2 FYNNEI. This CDR3 is 15 amino acids long. V was pared by 2 bases and J by 0 bases, with 8 bases between. CDR3 protein: CASSEQGYSNQPQHF. The CDR3 DNA follows: TGTGCCAGCAGTGAACAGGGTTATAGCAATCAGCCCCAGCATTTT.

The chain links TRBV9 to TRBJ1-4; D not certain. Per the germline V gene, CDR1 is SGDLS and CDR2 is YYNGEE. V gave up 7 bases and J gave up 4 bases, with 14 bases separating them. This CDR3 comprises 14 residues. The CDR3 spells CASGRRMSNEKLFF. DNA for the CDR3: TGTGCCAGCGGACGGCGGATGAGTAATGAAAAACTGTTTTTT.

The rearrangement links TRBV25-1 to TRBJ2-7, with no clear D. The V end lost 1 base, the J end lost 0 bases, and 7 bases lay between the germline ends. The germline V gene encodes CDR1 MGHDK and CDR2 SYGVNS. The CDR3 length is 14 residues. The CDR3 here is CASSESRHSYEQYF. CDR3 bases: TGTGCCAGCAGTGAATCCCGACACTCCTACGAGCAGTACTTC.

V usage is TRBV18 and J usage is TRBJ1-1, with D perhaps matching TRBD1 (6 bases). There are 17 residues in the CDR3. The V gene lost 1 base and the J gene lost 1 base, with 16 bases spanning the gap. Germline V CDR1 and CDR2: KGHSH, LQKENI. CDR3 amino acids: CASSPRWLEGGNTEAFF. The DNA for the CDR3 is TGTGCCAGCTCACCACGCTGGTTGGAGGGGGGGAACACTGAAGCTTTCTTT.

The V call is TRBV5-6, the J call TRBJ2-2; D is uncertain. Trimming took 0 bases from V and 1 from J, leaving 7 bases between them. The CDR3 is 15 residues long. Germline CDR1 SGHDT, CDR2 YYEEEE. The CDR3 bases are TGTGCCAGCAGCTTGGGGCAAGTGAACACCGGGGAGCTGTTTTTT. Protein: CASSLGQVNTGELFF.

This rearrangement joins TRBV11-2 to TRBJ1-2; D not certain. Between the trimmed V and J ends, which lost 1 base and 8 bases, there was a span of 11 bases. CDR3 size: 13 residues. CDR1 is SGHAT, CDR2 FQNNGV, per germline. This CDR3 reads CASSLGPTNGYTF. The CDR3 DNA reads as TGTGCCAGCAGCTTAGGACCGACCAACGGCTACACCTTC.

This chain connects TRBV15 to TRBJ1-2, with D hard to call. This CDR3 contains 14 residues. Trimming stripped 5 bases from V and 1 base from J, with 11 bases between. From germline, CDR1 is LNHNV and CDR2 YYDKDF (reference sequence). CDR3 bases: TGTGCCACCAGCCCCGGACGGAGTAACTATGGCTACACCTTC. Its translation: CATSPGRSNYGYTF.

In this sample, this clone turned up once. CDR3 residues: CASSLFLTRGTGKGHEQYF. CDR3 DNA: TGTGCCAGCAGTTTGTTTTTAACACGCGGGACAGGGAAGGGCCACGAGCAGTACTTC. The rearrangement joins TRBV28 to TRBJ2-7, with 9 bases matching TRBD1. CDR3 length: 19 amino acids. Germline V gives CDR1 MDHEN, CDR2 SYDVKM. V shed 3 bases and J 5 bases; nucleotides not matched to a gene: 20.

This sequence joins TRBV7-2 and TRBJ2-7; weak D call: TRBD1 (6 bases). The germline V and J ends were trimmed by 9 bases and 1 base, with 19 bases remaining between them. This CDR3 is 15 amino acids long. The V gene's germline CDR1 is SGHTA and CDR2 FQGNSA. The CDR3, as DNA: TGTGCCAGTTCCGGTGGACAGAGGGGATCCTACGAGCAGTACTTC. Amino acid sequence: CASSGGQRGSYEQYF.

This clone was seen a single time. This chain joins TRBV25-1 and TRBJ2-7; D gene unclear. The V end lost 4 bases, the J end lost 3 bases, and 10 bases lay between the germline ends. Germline CDR1 reads MGHDK; CDR2 reads SYGVNS. CDR3 length: 13 amino acids. The CDR3 is CASSGYYRYEQYF. CDR3 DNA: TGTGCCAGCAGTGGATACTACCGCTACGAGCAGTACTTC.

V is TRBV25-1 and J is TRBJ2-5; TRBD2 matches at 7 bases. The CDR3 extends over 13 amino acids. Germline V gene data show CDR1 as MGHDK and CDR2 as SYGVNS. V dropped 4 bases and J dropped 5; count of bases not matched to a gene: 4. The DNA of the CDR3 is TGTGCCAGCAGTGTTAATAGCGGGGAGACCCAGTACTTC. It specifies CASSVNSGETQYF.

This chain uses TRBV5-1 with TRBJ1-6; a weak D match, TRBD1 (5 bases). V was cut by 3 bases and J by 5 bases, with 9 bases left in between. The germline V gene encodes CDR1 SGHRS and CDR2 YFSETQ. The CDR3 consists of 14 residues. The CDR3 sequence is CASSWGRDNSPLHF. CDR3 DNA sequence: TGCGCCAGCAGCTGGGGACGGGATAATTCACCCCTCCACTTT.

This clone was observed a few times. V is TRBV4-3 and J is TRBJ1-3; D gene uncertain. Trimming took 3 bases from V and 0 from J, leaving 15 bases between them. Germline lookup yields CDR1 LGHNA and CDR2 YSLEER. The CDR3 extends over 17 amino acids. CDR3 in amino acids: CASSQTIRRDSGNTIYF. Written as DNA, the CDR3 is TGCGCCAGCAGCCAGACGATCCGACGGGACTCTGGAAACACCATATATTTT.

The gene calls are TRBV29-1 and TRBJ1-2, with D unresolved. CDR3 length equals 12 residues. In germline, CDR1 is SQVTM, CDR2 ANQGSEA. Between the trimmed V and J ends, which lost 5 bases and 3 bases, there was a span of 10 bases. This CDR3 is CSVSDMDYGYTF. CDR3 nucleotides: TGCAGCGTTTCTGACATGGACTATGGCTACACCTTC.

The rearrangement links TRBV6-1 to TRBJ1-2, with D tentatively TRBD1 (6 bases). This CDR3 comprises 15 residues. The germline V and J ends were trimmed by 0 bases and 5 bases, with 13 bases remaining between them. From germline, CDR1 is MNHNS and CDR2 SASEGT. CDR3 in DNA: TGTGCCAGCAGTGAAGCGCAGGGGTTCTTGTATGGCTACACCTTC. Protein sequence: CASSEAQGFLYGYTF.

The chain links TRBV5-1 to TRBJ2-5; D may be TRBD1 (5 bases). The V and J ends lost 0 bases and 2 bases respectively, with 14 bases between them. There are 16 residues in the CDR3. Germline CDR1 reads SGHRS; CDR2 reads YFSETQ. CDR3 sequence reads: CASSLVKGQVQETQYF. CDR3 nucleotides: TGCGCCAGCAGCTTGGTCAAGGGGCAGGTACAAGAGACCCAGTACTTC. Using reference TRBV5-1 and TRBJ2-5 for the parts outside the CDR3, the full variable domain is KAGVTQTPRYLIKTRGQQVTLSCSPISGHRSVSWYQQTPGQGLQFLFEYFSETQRNKGNFPGRFSGRQFSNSRSEMNVSTLELGDSALYLCASSLVKGQVQETQYFGPGTRLLVL.